Included here is one T cell receptor beta chain sequence, with context. This record comes from a study of tumor-infiltrating lymphocytes in glioblastoma multiforme. Three nested ARM-PCR rounds with V-beta and C-beta primers built TCRB libraries. Unique molecular identifiers were not described for the libraries. One entry per CDR3 protein, called by TCRdb with MiXCR from the multiplex PCR reads. Among fewer than 15,000 distinct CDR3 sequences listed, approximately 71% were seen once. The CDR3 has 15 residues. In germline, CDR1 is LGHNA, CDR2 YNFKEQ. The V gene lost 1 base and the J gene lost 0 bases, with 9 bases spanning the gap.

Sequencing input: brain tumor tissue. The rearrangement uses TRBV4-2 and TRBJ1-1; D gene uncertain. The receptor's source is a male donor with glioblastoma. The CDR3 sequence is CASSQVTNMNTEAFF. The DNA for the CDR3 is TGTGCCAGCAGCCAAGTCACAAATATGAACACTGAAGCTTTCTTT.